One and the same sample provided the 18 T cell receptor beta chains below, sequenced in a study of blood T cell repertoires in COVID-19. Profiled with immunoSEQ multiplex PCR; TCRdb holds only in-frame clones, not every one. Seen here are roughly 120,000 clones, over 70% observed once, and the top ten hold roughly 1.6%. The sequenced sample was peripheral blood. Source of these receptors: a man aged 50-60 years with acute or convalescent COVID-19.

CDR3 loop: CASSLNPGSGVDTQYF. For the CDR3, the DNA is TGTGCCAGCAGCTTAAATCCGGGGTCGGGCGTTGATACGCAGTATTTT. This chain uses TRBV7-3 with TRBJ2-3, with D possibly being TRBD2 (5 bases). Per germline, CDR1 SGHTA and CDR2 FQGTGA. Trimming left V 1 base short and J 6 bases short, with 17 bases between. The CDR3 runs 16 residues.

The rearrangement uses TRBV20-1 and TRBJ2-2; TRBD2 aligns across 8 bases. V dropped 3 bases and J dropped 6; count of bases not matched to a gene: 6. There are 14 residues in the CDR3. Germline values: CDR1 DFQATT, CDR2 SNEGSKA (reference sequence). CDR3 residues: CSASASGGPGELFF. The DNA of the CDR3 is TGCAGTGCTAGTGCGAGCGGGGGCCCCGGGGAGCTGTTTTTT.

The V gene is TRBV10-2, the J gene TRBJ1-1; TRBD1 might be the D (5 bases). CDR1 and CDR2 (germline): WSHSY, SAAADI. V was shortened by 2 bases and J by 3 bases, with 10 bases between the two germline ends. CDR3 length equals 14 residues. As DNA, the CDR3 is TGCGCCAGCAGTGAGGGCGGAGGGGACACTGAAGCTTTCTTT. Its protein product is CASSEGGGDTEAFF.

The DNA for the CDR3 is TGTGCCATCAGTGAGGGTCCCCTAGGTGGAGATACGCAGTATTTT. Amino acids: CAISEGPLGGDTQYF. This chain links TRBV10-3 with TRBJ2-3; D gene unclear. This CDR3 has 15 residues. Trimming removed 2 bases at V and 5 bases at J, with 14 bases between. Germline V lookup: CDR1 ENHRY, CDR2 SYGVKD.

The chain combines TRBV27 with TRBJ1-4; the match to TRBD1 covers 10 bases. This CDR3 spans 14 amino acids. Germline CDR1 reads MNHEY; CDR2 reads SMNVEV (reference sequence). V gave up 6 bases and J gave up 8 bases; unmatched junction bases: 6. The CDR3 sequence is CASRKGQGYEKLFF. Written as DNA, the CDR3 is TGTGCCAGCAGGAAGGGACAGGGGTACGAAAAACTGTTTTTT.

This rearrangement joins TRBV10-3 to TRBJ1-1, with 7 positions matching TRBD1. Germline assignment: CDR1 ENHRY and CDR2 SYGVKD. The CDR3 loop spans 14 amino acids. J gave up 1 base and V 6 bases, and 5 bases lay outside the gene matches. The DNA for the CDR3 is TGTGCCATCAGCGGGACAGACCAGAACACTGAAGCTTTCTTT. This sequence encodes CAISGTDQNTEAFF.

This sequence joins TRBV29-1 and TRBJ1-1; TRBD1 might be the D (6 bases). Trimming took off 5 bases at V and 8 bases at J, with 21 bases between the two ends. The length of the CDR3 is 14 residues. From germline, CDR1 is SQVTM and CDR2 ANQGSEA. Here the CDR3 reads CSVQVRPTGGEAFF. CDR3 in DNA: TGCAGCGTTCAAGTCAGACCGACAGGCGGAGAAGCTTTCTTT.

J is TRBJ1-2 and V is TRBV9; 8 bases are a match to TRBD1. Germline V lookup: CDR1 SGDLS, CDR2 YYNGEE. CDR3 size: 15 residues. The V segment lost 5 bases and the J segment 4 bases; nucleotides outside the gene matches: 10. The CDR3 protein is CASSTSGGVGYGYTF. The CDR3 DNA follows: TGTGCCAGCAGTACCTCAGGGGGCGTCGGCTATGGCTACACCTTC.

J is TRBJ2-5 and V is TRBV28; the D gene is possibly TRBD2 (6 bases). CDR1 and CDR2 from the germline V gene are MDHEN and SYDVKM. The ends were cut back, 5 bases at V and 2 bases at J, with 12 bases in the middle. The CDR3 contains 14 residues. The CDR3 nucleotides are TGTGCCAGCAGTCCGCCGGGACTGCAAGAGACCCAGTACTTC. This encodes CASSPPGLQETQYF.

This clone appeared a single time. The chain employs TRBV2 and TRBJ2-1; a possible D gene is TRBD1 (5 bases). The CDR3 covers 14 residues. Looked up from germline, CDR1 is SNHLY and CDR2 is FYNNEI. V dropped 5 bases and J dropped 2 bases, with 10 bases sitting between them. DNA for the CDR3: TGTGCCAGCAGTCGACAGAACGCCTACAATGAGCAGTTCTTC. It encodes CASSRQNAYNEQFF.

This clone has a handful of counts. The gene calls are TRBV11-2 and TRBJ2-7; D unclear. Germline CDR1 reads SGHAT; CDR2 reads FQNNGV. Trimming cost V 4 bases and J 1 base, with 11 bases left between them. CDR3 length: 14 residues. In DNA, the CDR3 is TGTGCCAGCAGCTGGGCACAGATATCCTACGAGCAGTACTTC. Protein product: CASSWAQISYEQYF.

This chain links TRBV5-1 with TRBJ1-4, with no clear D. V was cut by 0 bases and J by 4 bases, with 16 bases left in between. CDR3 length: 17 residues. Germline V gene data show CDR1 as SGHRS and CDR2 as YFSETQ. The CDR3 loop reads CASSLDSGIANNEKLFF. The CDR3 nucleotides are TGCGCCAGCAGCTTGGACTCGGGGATCGCCAATAATGAAAAACTGTTTTTT.

The chain links TRBV4-1 to TRBJ1-1; D gene ambiguous. The CDR3 loop spans 14 amino acids. CDR1 MGHRA and CDR2 YSYEKL come from the germline V gene. V was trimmed by 0 bases and J by 1 base, leaving 6 bases between them. CDR3 loop: CASSQDLRNTEAFF. DNA of the CDR3: TGCGCCAGCAGCCAAGATCTCAGGAACACTGAAGCTTTCTTT.

The rearrangement uses TRBV10-3 and TRBJ1-1; D remains unclear. The CDR3 has 16 amino acids. Germline V gene sequence: CDR1 ENHRY, CDR2 SYGVKD. V gave up 5 bases and J gave up 1 base, with 17 bases separating them. CDR3 sequence reads: CAISRNSPQANTEAFF. DNA of the CDR3: TGTGCCATCAGTCGAAACAGCCCCCAGGCGAACACTGAAGCTTTCTTT.

The V call is TRBV2, the J call TRBJ1-6; D perhaps matches TRBD1 (6 bases). CDR3 length equals 14 residues. Germline V lookup: CDR1 SNHLY, CDR2 FYNNEI. V lost 7 bases to trimming and J lost 8 bases, with 15 bases between them. The CDR3, as DNA: TGTGCCAGCAAACCTGGGGGCTTCGATTCACCCCTCCACTTT. Encoded protein: CASKPGGFDSPLHF. Variable domain in full (rest from reference TRBV2 and TRBJ1-6): EPEVTQTPSHQVTQMGQEVILRCVPISNHLYFYWYRQILGQKVEFLVSFYNNEISEKSEIFDDQFSVERPDGSNFTLKIRSTKLEDSAMYFCASKPGGFDSPLHFGNGTRLTVT.

The chain employs TRBV5-1 and TRBJ2-3; the D gene is possibly TRBD1 (6 bases). Germline CDR1 SGHRS, CDR2 YFSETQ. The CDR3 spans 14 residues. The germline V and J ends were trimmed by 3 bases and 7 bases, with 15 bases remaining between them. The CDR3 DNA is TGCGCCAGCAGCTCCGGCAGAACAGGGAATACGCAGTATTTT. Amino acid sequence: CASSSGRTGNTQYF. Based on the CDR3 plus reference TRBV5-1 and TRBJ2-3, the full variable domain is KAGVTQTPRYLIKTRGQQVTLSCSPISGHRSVSWYQQTPGQGLQFLFEYFSETQRNKGNFPGRFSGRQFSNSRSEMNVSTLELGDSALYLCASSSGRTGNTQYFGPGTRLTVL.

This clone was recorded a few times. The V and J genes are TRBV4-1 and TRBJ1-2; weak D call: TRBD1 (5 bases). The CDR3 length is 14 residues. The V gene's germline CDR1 is MGHRA and CDR2 YSYEKL. Trimming removed 0 bases at V and 5 bases at J, with 10 bases between. This CDR3 reads CASSQEAGKYGYTF. Here the CDR3 DNA reads TGCGCCAGCAGCCAAGAGGCAGGGAAATATGGCTACACCTTC.

This chain uses TRBV2 with TRBJ1-2, with 8 bases identical to TRBD1. This CDR3 has 15 residues. CDR1 is SNHLY, CDR2 FYNNEI, per germline. V lost 5 bases, J lost 0 bases, and 5 bases stayed unmatched. The CDR3 protein is CASSMTGEANYGYTF. The DNA of the CDR3 is TGTGCCAGCAGTATGACAGGGGAAGCTAACTATGGCTACACCTTC.